The entry below describes one T cell receptor (beta chain). This sample was included in a study of blood T cell repertoires in COVID-19. Whole-study context: Acute and convalescent COVID-19 specimens originated in the United States, Italy and Spain. PBMCs, B-cell-depleted T cells, or T cells were the source of the cDNA or gDNA that made up the material.

In the authors' methods: Reference gene primers were amplified, and this amplification served to estimate nucleated cell counts. Here immunoSEQ multiplex PCR was the method, and the copy in TCRdb shows in-frame clones only, minus some. V and J calls and clone size are copied from that table; D and trimming were computed from the DNA. The sample lists around 320,000 clones; about nine tenths were seen once. Germline V CDR1 and CDR2: MNHEY, SVGEGT. The CDR3 runs 19 residues. V shed 2 bases, J shed 0 bases, and the junction held 10 bases outside the gene matches. Sequenced sample: peripheral blood. V is TRBV6-2 or TRBV6-3 and J is TRBJ2-3, with TRBD1 identical over 11 bases. The TCR sequence derives from a young man with active or convalescent COVID-19. DNA for the CDR3: TGTGCCAGCAGTTACCCAGAAGCCGGGACAGGGGGTAGCACAGATACGCAGTATTTT. Its protein is CASSYPEAGTGGSTDTQYF.